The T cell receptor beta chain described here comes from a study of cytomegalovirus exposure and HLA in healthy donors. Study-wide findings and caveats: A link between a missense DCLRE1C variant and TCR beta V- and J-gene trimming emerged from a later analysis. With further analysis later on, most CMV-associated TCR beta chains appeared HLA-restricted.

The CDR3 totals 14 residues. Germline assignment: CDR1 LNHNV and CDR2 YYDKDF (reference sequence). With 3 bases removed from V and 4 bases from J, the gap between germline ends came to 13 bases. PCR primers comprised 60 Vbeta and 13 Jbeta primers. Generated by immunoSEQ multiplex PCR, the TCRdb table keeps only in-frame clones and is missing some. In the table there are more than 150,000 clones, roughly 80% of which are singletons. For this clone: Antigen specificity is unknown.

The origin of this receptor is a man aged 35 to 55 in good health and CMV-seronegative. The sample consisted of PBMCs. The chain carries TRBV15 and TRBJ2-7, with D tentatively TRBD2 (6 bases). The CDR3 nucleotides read TGTGCCACCAGCAGTGATCGGGAGCAATACGAGCAGTACTTC. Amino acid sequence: CATSSDREQYEQYF.